This T cell receptor (beta chain) emerged from a study of blood T cell repertoires in COVID-19. Study overall: The United States, Italy and Spain supplied acute and convalescent COVID-19 samples.

The CDR3 covers 14 residues. The germline V gene encodes CDR1 SGHTA and CDR2 FQGTGA. V gave up 3 bases and J gave up 7 bases, with 13 bases separating them. Here immunoSEQ multiplex PCR was the method, and the copy in TCRdb shows in-frame clones only, minus some. The sample has some 100,000 clones, around four fifths seen once. This chain connects TRBV7-3 to TRBJ2-1, with D uncertain. The material sequenced was peripheral blood. The clonotype comes from a man aged 50 to 59 with active or convalescent COVID-19. The DNA for the CDR3 is TGTGCCAGCAGCTTCAGAGACTCGTCAAATGAGCAGTTCTTC. This translates into CASSFRDSSNEQFF.